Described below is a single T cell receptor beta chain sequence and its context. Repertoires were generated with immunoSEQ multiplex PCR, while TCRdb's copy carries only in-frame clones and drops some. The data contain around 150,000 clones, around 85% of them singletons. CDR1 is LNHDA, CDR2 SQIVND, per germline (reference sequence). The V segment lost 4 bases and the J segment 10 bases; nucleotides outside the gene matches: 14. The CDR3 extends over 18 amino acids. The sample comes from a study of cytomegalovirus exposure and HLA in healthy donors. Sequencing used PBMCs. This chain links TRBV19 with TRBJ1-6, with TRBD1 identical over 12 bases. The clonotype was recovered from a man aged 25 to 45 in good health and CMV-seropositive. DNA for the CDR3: TGTGCCAGTAGTAAGGAGTTTGGGACAGGGGGCGCTCGGTCACCCCTCCACTTT. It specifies CASSKEFGTGGARSPLHF. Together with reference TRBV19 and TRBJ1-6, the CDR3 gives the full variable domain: DGGITQSPKYLFRKEGQNVTLSCEQNLNHDAMYWYRQDPGQGLRLIYYSQIVNDFQKGDIAEGYSVSREKKESFPLTVTSAQKNPTAFYLCASSKEFGTGGARSPLHFGNGTRLTVT.